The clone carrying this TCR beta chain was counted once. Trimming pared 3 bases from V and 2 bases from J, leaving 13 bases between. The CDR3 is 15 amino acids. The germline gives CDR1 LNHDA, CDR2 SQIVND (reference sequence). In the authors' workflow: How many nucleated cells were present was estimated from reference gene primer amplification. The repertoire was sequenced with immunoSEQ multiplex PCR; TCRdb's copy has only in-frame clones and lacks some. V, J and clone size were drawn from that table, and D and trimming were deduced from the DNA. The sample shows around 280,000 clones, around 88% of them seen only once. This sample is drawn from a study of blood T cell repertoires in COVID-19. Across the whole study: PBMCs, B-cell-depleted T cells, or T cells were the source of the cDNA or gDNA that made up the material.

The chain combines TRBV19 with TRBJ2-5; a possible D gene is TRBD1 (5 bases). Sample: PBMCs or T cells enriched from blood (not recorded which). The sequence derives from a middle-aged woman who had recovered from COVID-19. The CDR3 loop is CASSIIGVGQETQYF. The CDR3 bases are TGTGCCAGTAGTATTATAGGGGTCGGTCAAGAGACCCAGTACTTC.